This entry features one T cell receptor beta chain sequence. The data were obtained in a study of cytomegalovirus exposure and HLA in healthy donors. The CDR3 is 14 amino acids. Trimming shortened V by 7 bases and J by 3 bases, and 16 bases separated the two germline ends. Germline V CDR1 and CDR2: LNHDA, SQIVND (reference sequence). Vbeta (60) and Jbeta (13) primers were used in the PCR. Assay: immunoSEQ multiplex PCR; the TCRdb copy retains only in-frame clones and omits some. In all, the sample yields 95,000 to 150,000 clones. The clonotype comes from a young man in good health and CMV-seronegative. The J gene is TRBJ2-7, the V gene TRBV19; tentative D call: TRBD2 (8 bases). Sequenced material: PBMCs. CDR3 residues: CASNSGTERYEQYF. The CDR3 DNA reads as TGTGCCAGTAATAGCGGGACAGAACGCTACGAGCAGTACTTC.